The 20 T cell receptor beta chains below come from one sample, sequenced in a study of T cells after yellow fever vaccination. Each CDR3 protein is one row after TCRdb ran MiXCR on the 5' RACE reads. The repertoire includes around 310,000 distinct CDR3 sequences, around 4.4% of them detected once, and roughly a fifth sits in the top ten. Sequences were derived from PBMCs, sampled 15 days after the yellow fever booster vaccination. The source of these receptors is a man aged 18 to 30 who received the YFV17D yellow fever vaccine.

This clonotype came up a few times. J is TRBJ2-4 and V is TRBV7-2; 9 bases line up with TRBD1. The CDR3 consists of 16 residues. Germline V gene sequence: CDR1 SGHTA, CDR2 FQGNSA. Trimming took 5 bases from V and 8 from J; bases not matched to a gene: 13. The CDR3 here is CASSQGWDRANDIQYF. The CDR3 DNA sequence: TGTGCCAGCAGCCAAGGATGGGACAGGGCTAATGACATTCAGTACTTC.

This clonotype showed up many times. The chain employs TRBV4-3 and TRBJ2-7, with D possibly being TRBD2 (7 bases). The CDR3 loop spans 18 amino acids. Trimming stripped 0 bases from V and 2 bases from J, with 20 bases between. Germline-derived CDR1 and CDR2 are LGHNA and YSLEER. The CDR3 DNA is TGCGCCAGCAGCCAAGATCGCGGCGGGGGCCACCTCACCTACGAGCAGTACTTC. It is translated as CASSQDRGGGHLTYEQYF.

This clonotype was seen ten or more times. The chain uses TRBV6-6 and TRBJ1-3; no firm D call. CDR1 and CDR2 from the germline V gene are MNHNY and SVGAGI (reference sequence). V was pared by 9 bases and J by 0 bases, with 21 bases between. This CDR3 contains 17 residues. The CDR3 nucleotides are TGTGCCAGTACCTACGACGGGGATTGGGTCTCTGGAAACACCATATATTTT. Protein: CASTYDGDWVSGNTIYF.

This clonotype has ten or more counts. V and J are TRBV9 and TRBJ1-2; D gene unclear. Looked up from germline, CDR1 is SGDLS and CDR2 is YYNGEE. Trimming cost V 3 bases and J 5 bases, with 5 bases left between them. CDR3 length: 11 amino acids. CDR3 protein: CASSAEYGYTF. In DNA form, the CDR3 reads TGTGCCAGCAGCGCGGAATATGGCTACACCTTC.

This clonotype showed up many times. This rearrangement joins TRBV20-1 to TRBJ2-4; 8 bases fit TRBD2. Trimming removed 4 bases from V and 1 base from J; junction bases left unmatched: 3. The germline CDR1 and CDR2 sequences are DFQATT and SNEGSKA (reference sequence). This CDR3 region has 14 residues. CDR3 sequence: CSATQRGAKNIQYF. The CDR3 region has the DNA TGCAGTGCTACCCAGCGGGGGGCCAAAAACATTCAGTACTTC.

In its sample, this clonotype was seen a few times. The CDR3 bases are TGTGCCAGCAGTTACGGACACATCAACATTCAGTACTTC. The encoded protein is CASSYGHINIQYF. The V and J genes are TRBV6-2 or TRBV6-3 and TRBJ2-4, with D possibly being TRBD1 (5 bases). The CDR3 sequence is 13 residues long. Trimming stripped 2 bases from V and 7 bases from J, with 9 bases between. The germline V gene has CDR1 MNHEY and CDR2 SVGEGT.

The DNA of the CDR3 is TGTGCCAGCAGCTTAAATGGGGTTGAAGCTTTCTTT. It translates to CASSLNGVEAFF. This sequence joins TRBV7-6 and TRBJ1-1, with D unresolved. The V and J ends lost 2 bases and 7 bases respectively, with 8 bases between them. CDR1 SGHVS and CDR2 FNYEAQ come from the germline V gene. The CDR3 contains 12 residues.

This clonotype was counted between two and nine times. Here the CDR3 DNA reads TGTGCCACCAGCAGAGGCTGGGGGGGGGGAGCTACAGATACGCAGTATTTT. It yields the protein CATSRGWGGGATDTQYF. The J gene is TRBJ2-3, the V gene TRBV15; 7 bases match TRBD2. Looked up from germline, CDR1 is LNHNV and CDR2 is YYDKDF (reference sequence). The V gene end was trimmed by 1 base and the J gene end by 3 bases; junction bases not matched to a gene: 10. This CDR3 is built from 17 residues. The full variable domain, in which reference TRBV15 and TRBJ2-3 provide the parts outside the CDR3, is DAMVIQNPRYQVTQFGKPVTLSCSQTLNHNVMYWYQQKSSQAPKLLFHYYDKDFNNEADTPDNFQSRRPNTSFCFLDIRSPGLGDTAMYLCATSRGWGGGATDTQYFGPGTRLTVL.

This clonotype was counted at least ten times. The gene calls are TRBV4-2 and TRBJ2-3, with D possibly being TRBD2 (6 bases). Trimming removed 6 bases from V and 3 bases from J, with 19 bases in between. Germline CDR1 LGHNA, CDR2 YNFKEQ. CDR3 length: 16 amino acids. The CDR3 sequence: CASRGTEGSATDTQYF. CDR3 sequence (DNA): TGTGCCAGCAGGGGGACGGAGGGATCCGCGACAGATACGCAGTATTTT.

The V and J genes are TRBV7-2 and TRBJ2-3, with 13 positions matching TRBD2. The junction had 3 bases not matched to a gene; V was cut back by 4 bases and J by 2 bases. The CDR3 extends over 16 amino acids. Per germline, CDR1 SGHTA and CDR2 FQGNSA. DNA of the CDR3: TGTGCCAGCAGCTGGGGGACTAGCGGGGACACAGATACGCAGTATTTT. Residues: CASSWGTSGDTDTQYF. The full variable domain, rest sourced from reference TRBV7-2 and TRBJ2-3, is GAGVSQSPSNKVTEKGKDVELRCDPISGHTALYWYRQSLGQGLEFLIYFQGNSAPDKSGLPSDRFSAERTGGSVSTLTIQRTQQEDSAVYLCASSWGTSGDTDTQYFGPGTRLTVL.

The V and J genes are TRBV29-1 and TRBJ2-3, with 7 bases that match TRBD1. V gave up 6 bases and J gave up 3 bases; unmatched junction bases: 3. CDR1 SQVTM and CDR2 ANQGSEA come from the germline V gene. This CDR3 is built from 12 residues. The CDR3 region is CSVSDRTDTQYF. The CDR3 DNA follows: TGCAGCGTCTCGGACAGGACAGATACGCAGTATTTT.

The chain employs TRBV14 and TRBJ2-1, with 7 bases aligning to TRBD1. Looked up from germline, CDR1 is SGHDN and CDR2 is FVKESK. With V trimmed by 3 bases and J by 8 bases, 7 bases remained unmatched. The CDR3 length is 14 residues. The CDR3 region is CASSHRTGWDEQFF. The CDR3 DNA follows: TGTGCCAGCAGCCATCGGACAGGTTGGGATGAGCAGTTCTTC.

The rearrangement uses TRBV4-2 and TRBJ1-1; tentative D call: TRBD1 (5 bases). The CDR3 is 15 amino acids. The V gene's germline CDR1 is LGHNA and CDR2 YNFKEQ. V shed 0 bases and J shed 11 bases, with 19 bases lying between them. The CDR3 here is CASSQEDGKEGDAFF. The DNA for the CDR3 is TGTGCCAGCAGCCAAGAAGACGGGAAAGAAGGGGACGCTTTCTTT.

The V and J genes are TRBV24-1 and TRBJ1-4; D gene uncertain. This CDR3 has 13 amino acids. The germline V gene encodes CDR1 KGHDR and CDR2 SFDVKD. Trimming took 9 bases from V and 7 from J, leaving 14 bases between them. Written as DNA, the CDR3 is TGTGCCACCGCTCCGGCAGGCAGTGAAAAACTGTTTTTT. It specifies CATAPAGSEKLFF.

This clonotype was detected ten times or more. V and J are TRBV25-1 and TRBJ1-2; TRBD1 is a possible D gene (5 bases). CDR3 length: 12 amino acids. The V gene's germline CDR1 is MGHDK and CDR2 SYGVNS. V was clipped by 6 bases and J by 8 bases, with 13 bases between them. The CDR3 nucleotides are TGTGCCAGCAGGGCTTCCACAGGAGGCTACACCTTC. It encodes CASRASTGGYTF.

The CDR3 spells CASSLRGGTQYF. CDR3 in DNA: TGTGCCAGCAGTTTACGGGGGGGGACCCAGTACTTC. The rearrangement uses TRBV28 and TRBJ2-5; 8 positions match TRBD2. V was clipped by 2 bases and J by 7 bases; unmatched bases: 0. The CDR3 has 12 amino acids. The V gene's germline CDR1 is MDHEN and CDR2 SYDVKM. Using reference TRBV28 and TRBJ2-5 for the parts outside the CDR3, the full variable domain is DVKVTQSSRYLVKRTGEKVFLECVQDMDHENMFWYRQDPGLGLRLIYFSYDVKMKEKGDIPEGYSVSREKKERFSLILESASTNQTSMYLCASSLRGGTQYFGPGTRLLVL.

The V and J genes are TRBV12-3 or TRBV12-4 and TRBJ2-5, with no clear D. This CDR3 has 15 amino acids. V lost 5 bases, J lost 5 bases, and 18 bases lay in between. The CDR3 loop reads CASSPRTMGCETQYF. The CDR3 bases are TGTGCCAGCAGTCCCCGAACCATGGGCTGCGAGACCCAGTACTTC.

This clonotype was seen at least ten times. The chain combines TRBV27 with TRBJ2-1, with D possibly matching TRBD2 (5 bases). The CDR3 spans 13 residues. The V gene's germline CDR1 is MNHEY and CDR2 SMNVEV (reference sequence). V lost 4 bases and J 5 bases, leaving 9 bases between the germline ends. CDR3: CASSSDFNNEQFF. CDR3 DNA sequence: TGTGCCAGCAGTTCGGACTTTAACAATGAGCAGTTCTTC.

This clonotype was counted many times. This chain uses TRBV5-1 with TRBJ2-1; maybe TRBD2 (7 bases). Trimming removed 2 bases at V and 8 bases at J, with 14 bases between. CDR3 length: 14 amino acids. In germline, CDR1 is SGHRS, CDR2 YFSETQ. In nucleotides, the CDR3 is TGCGCCAGCAGCTTCCAAGGGGGGGCGTATGAGCAGTTCTTC. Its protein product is CASSFQGGAYEQFF.

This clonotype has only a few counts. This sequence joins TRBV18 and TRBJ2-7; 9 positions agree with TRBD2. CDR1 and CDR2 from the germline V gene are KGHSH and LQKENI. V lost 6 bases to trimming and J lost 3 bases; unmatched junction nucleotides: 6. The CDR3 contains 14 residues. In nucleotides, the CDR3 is TGTGCCAGCTCTCGTGGCGGGGGGGTCTACGAGCAGTACGTC. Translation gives CASSRGGGVYEQYV.